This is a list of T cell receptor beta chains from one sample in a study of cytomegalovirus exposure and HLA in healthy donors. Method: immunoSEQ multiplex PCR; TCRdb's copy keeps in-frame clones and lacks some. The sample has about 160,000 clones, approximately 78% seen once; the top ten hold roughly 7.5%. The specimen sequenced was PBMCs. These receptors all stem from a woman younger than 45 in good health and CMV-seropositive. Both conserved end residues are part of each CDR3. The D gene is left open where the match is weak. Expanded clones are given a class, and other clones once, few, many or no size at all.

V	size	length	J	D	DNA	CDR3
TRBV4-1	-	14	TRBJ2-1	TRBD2	TGCGCCAGCAGCCAATACCGCGGGGGGCCTGAGCAGTTCTTC	CASSQYRGGPEQFF
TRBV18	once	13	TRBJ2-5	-	TGTGCCAGCTCACCAAGGGGACAAGAGACCCAGTACTTC	CASSPRGQETQYF
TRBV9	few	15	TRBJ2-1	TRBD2	TGTGCCAGCAGCGTAGCTGGTTGGCTAGCGGACGAGCAGTTCTTC	CASSVAGWLADEQFF
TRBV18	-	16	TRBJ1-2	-	TGTGCCAGCTCACCAACCACAGGTGCCCTTAACTATGGCTACACCTTC	CASSPTTGALNYGYTF
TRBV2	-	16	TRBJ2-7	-	TGTGCCAGCAGTGAATTCCCAGGGGCCTCCTCCTACGAGCAGTACTTC	CASSEFPGASSYEQYF
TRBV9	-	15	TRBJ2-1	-	TGTGCCAGCAGCGACGTCCGACTCGGAGACAATGAGCAGTTCTTC	CASSDVRLGDNEQFF
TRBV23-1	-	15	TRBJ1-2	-	TGCGCCAGCAGTCAATTGTACAGACAGTATATTGGCTACACCTTC	CASSQLYRQYIGYTF
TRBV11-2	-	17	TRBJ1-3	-	TGTGCCAGCAGCTTCGGGGGGCGGGGGGGCACTGGAAACACCATATATTTT	CASSFGGRGGTGNTIYF
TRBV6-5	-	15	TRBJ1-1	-	TGTGCCAGCAGTTACTCGATCCTTGGGGCAGGGAAAGCTTTCTTT	CASSYSILGAGKAFF
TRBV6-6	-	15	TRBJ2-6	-	TGTGCCAGCAGCCAGCGCAGGGCTGGGGCCAACGTCCTGACTTTC	CASSQRRAGANVLTF
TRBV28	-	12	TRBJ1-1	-	TGTGCCAGCAGCCTCCTGGGGAGCGGAGCTTTCTTT	CASSLLGSGAFF
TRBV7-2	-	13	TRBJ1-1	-	TGTGCCAGCAGCTTGGACAGCAACACTGAAGCTTTCTTT	CASSLDSNTEAFF
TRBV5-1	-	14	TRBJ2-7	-	TGCGCCAGCAGCTTGACAGGGAACTCCTACGAGCAGTACTTC	CASSLTGNSYEQYF
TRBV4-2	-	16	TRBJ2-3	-	TGTGCCAGCAGCCAAGACGGGGGACCTAGCACAGATACGCAGTATTTT	CASSQDGGPSTDTQYF
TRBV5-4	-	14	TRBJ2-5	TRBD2	TGTGCCAGCAGCCCGGGGGGGAACAAAGAGACCCAGTACTTC	CASSPGGNKETQYF
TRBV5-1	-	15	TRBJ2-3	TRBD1	TGCGCCAGCAGCCCCAGGACAGGGGGCACAGATACGCAGTATTTT	CASSPRTGGTDTQYF
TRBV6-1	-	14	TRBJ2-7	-	TGTGCCAGCAGTGCCGGGACACCCTCCTACGAGCAGTACTTC	CASSAGTPSYEQYF
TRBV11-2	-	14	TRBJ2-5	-	TGTGCCAGCAGCCCCACGAGGGACCAAGAGACCCAGTACTTC	CASSPTRDQETQYF
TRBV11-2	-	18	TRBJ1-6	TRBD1	TGTGCCAGCATCCCGGGACAGACCCCTCGAGTGGGGAATTCACCCCTCCACTTT	CASIPGQTPRVGNSPLHF
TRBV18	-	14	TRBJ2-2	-	TGTGCCAGCTCACCGACTTCAGGGGCCGGGGAGCTGTTTTTT	CASSPTSGAGELFF
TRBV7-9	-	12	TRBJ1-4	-	TGTTCCAGCAGCAACACCCGTGAAAAACTGTTTTTT	CSSSNTREKLFF
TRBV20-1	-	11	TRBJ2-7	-	TGCAGCACGTACAGGGCTAGCGAGCAGTACTTC	CSTYRASEQYF
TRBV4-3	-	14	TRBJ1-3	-	TGCGCCAGCAGCCAAGAACGGTACGGAAACACCATATATTTT	CASSQERYGNTIYF
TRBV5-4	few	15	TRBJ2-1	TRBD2	TGTGCCAGCAGCCTTAGGACTAGCGTCGACAATGAGCAGTTCTTC	CASSLRTSVDNEQFF
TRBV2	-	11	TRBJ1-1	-	TGTGCCAGCAGTGTTGCTTCGGACACTTTCTTT	CASSVASDTFF
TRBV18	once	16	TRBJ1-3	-	TGTGCCAGCTCACCATCTCGGCAGGGAGGAGGAAACACCATATATTTT	CASSPSRQGGGNTIYF
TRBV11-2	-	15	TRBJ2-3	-	TGTGCCAGCAGCTTAGTTGGGACTAGCACAGATACGCAGTATTTT	CASSLVGTSTDTQYF
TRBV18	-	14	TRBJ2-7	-	TGTGCCAGCTCACCGTCGGCAGGGCACTACGAGCAGTACTTC	CASSPSAGHYEQYF
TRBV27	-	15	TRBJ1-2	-	TGTGCCAGCAGGCCCGCAAGTTCCAGCGTCTATGGCTACACCTTC	CASRPASSSVYGYTF
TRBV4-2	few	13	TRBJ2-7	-	TGTGCCAGCAGCCAAGAGGCCTCCTACGAGCAGTACTTC	CASSQEASYEQYF
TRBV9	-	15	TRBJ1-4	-	TGTGCCAGCAGCCTCAGAAGGGACTCTAATGAAAAACTGTTTTTT	CASSLRRDSNEKLFF
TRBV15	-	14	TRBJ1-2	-	TGTGCCACCAGCAGAGATGGCAGAAACTATGGCTACACCTTC	CATSRDGRNYGYTF
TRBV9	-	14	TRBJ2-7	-	TGTGCCAGCAGCGTGGGGGGTTCGGATTACGAGCAGTACTTC	CASSVGGSDYEQYF
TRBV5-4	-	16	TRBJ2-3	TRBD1	TGTGCCAGCAGCAATGGACAGGGGGGAAGGACAGATACGCAGTATTTT	CASSNGQGGRTDTQYF
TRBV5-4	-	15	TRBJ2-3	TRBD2	TGTGCCAGCAGGTTTAGTGGGACTAGCTTCGATACGCAGTATTTT	CASRFSGTSFDTQYF
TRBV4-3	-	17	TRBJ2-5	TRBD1	TGCGCCAGCAGCCCTTCGCTCTATGGGACAGGGGATCAGACCCAGTACTTC	CASSPSLYGTGDQTQYF
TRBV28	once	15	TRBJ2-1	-	TGTGCCAGCAGTCTCAATCCTTCGGGGTACAATGAGCAGTTCTTC	CASSLNPSGYNEQFF
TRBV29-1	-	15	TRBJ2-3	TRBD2	TGCAGCGGACGAATTCTAGCGGGGGATACAGATACGCAGTATTTT	CSGRILAGDTDTQYF
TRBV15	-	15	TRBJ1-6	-	TGTGCCACCAGCAGAGATCAAAGGGGTAGGACACCCCTCCACTTT	CATSRDQRGRTPLHF
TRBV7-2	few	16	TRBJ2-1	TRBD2	TGTGCCAGCAGCTCCCCGAGCGGGGGGGTAAGCAATGAGCAGTTCTTC	CASSSPSGGVSNEQFF
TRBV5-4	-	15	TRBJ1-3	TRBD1	TGTGCCAGCAGCGATAGGAGGACAGGGTCAAACACCATATATTTT	CASSDRRTGSNTIYF
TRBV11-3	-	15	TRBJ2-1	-	TGTGCCAGCAGCTTAGGCCCGGGGAGCTACAATGAGCAGTTCTTC	CASSLGPGSYNEQFF
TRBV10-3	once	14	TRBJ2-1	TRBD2	TGTGCCATTGGCGAAAGCGGGGGGGCTTATGAGCAGTTCTTC	CAIGESGGAYEQFF
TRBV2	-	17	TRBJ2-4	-	TGTGCCAGCAGTCAGTGGGGAGGGGGACTAGCCAAAAACATTCAGTACTTC	CASSQWGGGLAKNIQYF
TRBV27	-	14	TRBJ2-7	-	TGTGCCAGCAGTTTTGTTGGGGGACTCTACGAGCAGTACTTC	CASSFVGGLYEQYF
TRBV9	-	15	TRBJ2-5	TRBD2	TGTGCCAGCAGCCCCCTCGCGGGGGGTTTAGAGACCCAGTACTTC	CASSPLAGGLETQYF
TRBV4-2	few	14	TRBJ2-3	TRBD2	TGTGCCAGCACCCTAGCGGGGGGCACAGATACGCAGTATTTT	CASTLAGGTDTQYF
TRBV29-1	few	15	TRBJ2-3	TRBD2	TGCAGCGTTACCCGGCGGGGGGGTAGCACAGATACGCAGTATTTT	CSVTRRGGSTDTQYF
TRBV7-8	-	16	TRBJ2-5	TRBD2	TGTGCCAGCAGCTTAGGAGGGCTAGCGGGTTTAGAGACCCAGTACTTC	CASSLGGLAGLETQYF